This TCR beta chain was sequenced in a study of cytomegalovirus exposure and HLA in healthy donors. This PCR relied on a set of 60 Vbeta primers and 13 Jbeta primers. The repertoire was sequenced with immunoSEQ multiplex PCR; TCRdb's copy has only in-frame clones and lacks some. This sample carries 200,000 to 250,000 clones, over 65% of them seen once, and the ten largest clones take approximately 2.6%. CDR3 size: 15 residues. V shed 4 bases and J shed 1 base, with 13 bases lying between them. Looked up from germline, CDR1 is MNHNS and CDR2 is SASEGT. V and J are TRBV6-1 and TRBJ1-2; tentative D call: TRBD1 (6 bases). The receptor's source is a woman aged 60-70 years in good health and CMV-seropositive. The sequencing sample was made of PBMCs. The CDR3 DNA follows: TGTGCCAGCAGTGTAACCGGGACAAGTAACTATGGCTACACCTTC. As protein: CASSVTGTSNYGYTF.